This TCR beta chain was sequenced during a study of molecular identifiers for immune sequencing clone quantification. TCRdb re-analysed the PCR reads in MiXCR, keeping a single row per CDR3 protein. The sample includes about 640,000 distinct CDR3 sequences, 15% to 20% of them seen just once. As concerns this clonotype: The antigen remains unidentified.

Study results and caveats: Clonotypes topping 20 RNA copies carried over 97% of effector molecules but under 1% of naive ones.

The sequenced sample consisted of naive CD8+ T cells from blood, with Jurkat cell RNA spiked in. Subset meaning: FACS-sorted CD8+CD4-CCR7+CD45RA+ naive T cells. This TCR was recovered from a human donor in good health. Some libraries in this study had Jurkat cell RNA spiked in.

CDR3 bases: TGTGCCAGTAGGACAGGGGGTCACAATGAGCAGTTCTTC. Translation: CASRTGGHNEQFF. The chain couples TRBV19 to TRBJ2-1, with 9 bases lining up with TRBD1. Germline lookup yields CDR1 LNHDA and CDR2 SQIVND (reference sequence). V trimming: 6 bases; J trimming: 5 bases; junction bases outside the gene matches: 2. The CDR3 is made up of 13 amino acids.